These 25 T cell receptor beta chains were all obtained from the same sample, sequenced in a study of tumor and adjacent non-tumor tissue in lung cancer. Three rounds of nested PCR, following a modified ARM-PCR protocol, produced the TCRbeta library. Each CDR3 protein is one row after TCRdb ran MiXCR on the multiplex PCR reads. The sample yields some 90,000 distinct CDR3 sequences, more than 60% seen once. The template was RNA from unsorted bulk tissue. Sequenced material: lung tumor tissue. The receptors stem from a man between 65 and 85 years old with non-small cell lung cancer.

This clonotype turned up a few times. The gene calls are TRBV7-9 and TRBJ2-6, with 8 bases matching TRBD1. The V gene's germline CDR1 is SEHNR and CDR2 FQNEAQ (reference sequence). The CDR3 is made up of 19 amino acids. V lost 5 bases and J lost 0; bases outside the gene matches: 12. Written as DNA, the CDR3 is TGTGCCAGCAGCGTTTCGACAGGGGCCCTGAGCTCTGGGGCCAACGTCCTGACTTTC. This translates into CASSVSTGALSSGANVLTF.

This clonotype was found many times. V is TRBV5-1 and J is TRBJ2-5; TRBD2 aligns across 7 bases. The CDR3 covers 16 residues. Unmatched junction bases numbered 13, after V lost 4 bases and J lost 4 bases. The germline gives CDR1 SGHRS, CDR2 YFSETQ. In nucleotides, the CDR3 is TGCGCCAGCAGCCTTGGGATAGGACTAGAAGGAGAGACCCAGTACTTC. It specifies CASSLGIGLEGETQYF.

Points on this clonotype: This sequence may be a read error, since a much larger clone differs from it by one base. The genes are TRBV7-3 and TRBJ2-7; a possible D gene is TRBD2 (5 bases). The V end lost 3 bases, the J end lost 5 bases, and 14 bases lay between the germline ends. The germline V gene has CDR1 SGHTA and CDR2 FQGTGA. The CDR3 extends over 14 amino acids. This CDR3 is CASSLVAPSHEQYF. The CDR3 DNA reads as TGTGCCAGCAGCTTGGTGGCACCTAGCCACGAGCAGTACTTC.

As for this clonotype: This may stem from a read error, because a much larger clone lies one nucleotide away. The genes are TRBV4-1 and TRBJ2-3; 7 positions agree with TRBD2. From germline, CDR1 is MGHRA and CDR2 YSYEKL. The CDR3 sequence is 18 residues long. The CDR3 DNA reads TGCGCCAGCGGCCAAGGGGTCCGCCGACGGGGAGGGACAGATACGCAGTATTTT. Its translation is CASGQGVRRRGGTDTQYF.

This clonotype was counted ten times or more. The gene calls are TRBV4-1 and TRBJ2-7; 9 bases fit TRBD1. Germline V CDR1 and CDR2: MGHRA, YSYEKL. Trimming took 2 bases from V and 2 from J; bases not matched to a gene: 4. The CDR3 consists of 15 residues. The DNA for the CDR3 is TGCGCCAGCAGCCAAAGGGACAGGGAGCCCTACGAGCAGTACTTC. Its translation: CASSQRDREPYEQYF.

In the case of this clonotype: A junction end diverges from the germline sequence, so it may reflect a read error. This sequence joins TRBV6-6 and TRBJ2-5; D could derive from TRBD1 or TRBD2 (7 bases each). The CDR3 extends over 14 amino acids. Germline assignment: CDR1 MNHNY and CDR2 SVGAGI (reference sequence). The CDR3 loop reads CASSPDRVSGTKYF. In nucleotides, the CDR3 is TGTGCCAGTAGTCCCGACAGGGTGAGCGGGACCAAGTACTTC.

This clonotype was recorded many times. V and J are TRBV20-1 and TRBJ2-5; 9 nucleotides line up with TRBD1. The CDR3 contains 14 residues. CDR1 and CDR2 (germline): DFQATT, SNEGSKA (reference sequence). V lost 1 base to trimming and J lost 3 bases; unmatched junction nucleotides: 3. The CDR3: CSARVRTGEETQYF. The CDR3, as DNA: TGCAGTGCTAGAGTGCGGACAGGGGAAGAGACCCAGTACTTC.

This clonotype was counted a single time. Given a much more abundant clone one base away, this may be a read error. The chain is built from TRBV6-6 and TRBJ1-6; 11 nucleotides line up with TRBD1. This CDR3 is built from 16 residues. With 10 bases clipped from V and 8 bases from J, the junction kept 13 bases outside the gene matches. In germline, CDR1 is MNHNY, CDR2 SVGAGI (reference sequence). CDR3 coding DNA: TGTGCCATCCGACCGGGACAGGGGGTGAGAGATTCACCCCTCCACTTT. Protein sequence: CAIRPGQGVRDSPLHF.

V usage is TRBV19 and J usage is TRBJ2-1, with 9 positions matching TRBD2. Per germline, CDR1 LNHDA and CDR2 SQIVND (reference sequence). This CDR3 has 17 amino acids. V shed 5 bases and J 5 bases; nucleotides not matched to a gene: 13. CDR3 amino acids: CASSSRGGREKDNEQFF. The CDR3 DNA sequence: TGTGCCAGTAGTTCCCGTGGCGGGAGGGAGAAGGACAATGAGCAGTTCTTC.

As to this clonotype: The CDR3 end shows no conserved phenylalanine or tryptophan, and so a read error is likely. J is TRBJ2-5 and V is TRBV11-2, with 8 nucleotides matching TRBD2. V lost 2 bases and J lost 4; bases outside the gene matches: 6. Germline CDR1 is SGHAT and CDR2 is FQNNGV. The CDR3 has 15 residues. CDR3 sequence (DNA): TGTGCCAGCAGCTTATCTAGACTAGCGAGAGAGACCCAGTACCTC. Protein: CASSLSRLARETQYL.

This clonotype was counted at least ten times. The chain combines TRBV6-5 with TRBJ2-2, with 7 bases identical to TRBD2. Trimming took 4 bases from V and 5 from J; bases not matched to a gene: 1. The CDR3 totals 13 residues. The germline CDR1 and CDR2 sequences are MNHEY and SVGAGI. The CDR3 here is CASSWGGTGELFF. Written as DNA, the CDR3 is TGTGCCAGCAGTTGGGGAGGGACCGGGGAGCTGTTTTTT.

This chain uses TRBV28 with TRBJ1-5; TRBD1 matches at 7 bases. Germline V gene data show CDR1 as MDHEN and CDR2 as SYDVKM. V gave up 4 bases and J gave up 3 bases; unmatched junction bases: 9. The CDR3 runs to 16 residues. CDR3 sequence: CASSSRQGGNNQPQHF. CDR3 sequence (DNA): TGTGCCAGCAGTTCCAGACAGGGAGGGAACAATCAGCCCCAGCATTTT.

As for this clonotype: Germline is not matched at one junction end, which may reflect a read error. The rearrangement links TRBV6-5 to TRBJ1-6; the D gene is possibly TRBD1 (5 bases). Germline V gene data show CDR1 as MNHEY and CDR2 as SVGAGI. CDR3 size: 15 residues. The CDR3 reads CASRGESSYNSHLHF. As DNA, the CDR3 is TGTGCCAGCAGGGGGGAGAGCTCATATAATTCACACCTCCACTTT.

This clonotype was counted many times. The V call is TRBV29-1, the J call TRBJ2-3; the D gene is possibly TRBD2 (6 bases). Between the trimmed V and J ends, which lost 8 bases and 3 bases, there was a span of 24 bases. Per the germline V gene, CDR1 is SQVTM and CDR2 is ANQGSEA. The CDR3 is 16 amino acids. Here the CDR3 reads CSPQGGGGALTDTQYF. The DNA for the CDR3 is TGCAGCCCCCAGGGTGGCGGAGGGGCGTTAACAGATACGCAGTATTTT.

Relative to its sample, this clonotype is medium-sized. The chain uses TRBV11-2 and TRBJ2-1; 13 bases agree with TRBD2. With V trimmed by 7 bases and J by 3 bases, 6 bases remained unmatched. Germline values: CDR1 SGHAT, CDR2 FQNNGV. The CDR3 has 16 residues. In DNA, the CDR3 is TGTGCCAGCATCGGGACTAGCGGGGAAGGCTACAATGAGCAGTTCTTC. This gives the protein CASIGTSGEGYNEQFF.

The sample holds a few counts of this clonotype. The chain uses TRBV20-1 and TRBJ2-5; 10 positions match TRBD1. This CDR3 comprises 15 residues. Trimming removed 4 bases from V and 4 bases from J; junction bases left unmatched: 9. Per germline, CDR1 DFQATT and CDR2 SNEGSKA (reference sequence). The CDR3 sequence: CSAKIGTGEVETQYF. CDR3 coding DNA: TGCAGTGCTAAAATCGGGACAGGGGAGGTAGAGACCCAGTACTTC.

In its sample, this clonotype was seen many times. V and J are TRBV6-2 or TRBV6-3 and TRBJ1-2; D not certain. The CDR3 has 14 amino acids. The V and J ends lost 7 bases and 8 bases respectively, with 20 bases between them. Per the germline V gene, CDR1 is MNHEY and CDR2 is SVGEGT. The CDR3 region has the DNA TGTGCCAGCATGAGGAGTTTGGCAGGAGAAGGCTACACCTTC. It specifies CASMRSLAGEGYTF.

Points on this clonotype: This sequence may be a read error, since a much larger clone differs from it by one base. The gene calls are TRBV30 and TRBJ2-3; D is unresolved. Looked up from germline, CDR1 is GTSNPN and CDR2 is SVGIG (reference sequence). The CDR3 length is 13 residues. CDR3 in amino acids: CAWSGQSTVTQYF. The DNA for the CDR3 is TGTGCCTGGAGTGGCCAGAGCACAGTTACGCAGTATTTT.

This rearrangement joins TRBV5-4 to TRBJ2-4; D is perhaps TRBD2 (5 bases). V was cut by 4 bases and J by 0 bases, with 14 bases left in between. Germline CDR1 is SGHNT and CDR2 is YYREEE (reference sequence). The CDR3 covers 16 residues. CDR3 DNA sequence: TGTGCCAGCAGCCCAGAGAGGGTCCTAGCCAAAAACATTCAGTACTTC. Its translation is CASSPERVLAKNIQYF.

About this clonotype: A single base separates this from a much larger clone, so it may be a read error. The gene calls are TRBV5-1 and TRBJ2-5; 8 nucleotides align to TRBD2. CDR3 length: 16 residues. Germline V lookup: CDR1 SGHRS, CDR2 YFSETQ. CDR3 loop: CTSSPGAGGLLETQYF. As DNA, the CDR3 is TGCACCAGCTCACCTGGGGCGGGGGGACTCCTAGAGACCCAGTACTTC.

The chain employs TRBV28 and TRBJ2-7; perhaps TRBD1 as D (6 bases). CDR1 and CDR2 (germline): MDHEN, SYDVKM. This CDR3 contains 16 residues. V dropped 1 base and J dropped 5 bases, with 18 bases sitting between them. CDR3 protein: CASSLYQGLTAHEQYF. The CDR3 DNA reads as TGTGCCAGCAGTTTATACCAGGGGTTGACGGCCCACGAGCAGTACTTC.

On this clonotype itself: At one boundary the junction diverges from the germline segment, which might be a read error. The chain carries TRBV6-1 and TRBJ2-3, with D unclear. The CDR3 is made up of 12 amino acids. Germline V gives CDR1 MNHNS, CDR2 SASEGT. DNA of the CDR3: TGTGCCGGCGCGGCGAGCACTGATACGCAGTATTTT. Protein product: CAGAASTDTQYF.

The J gene is TRBJ2-7, the V gene TRBV29-1, with TRBD2 as a possible D gene (5 bases). CDR3 length: 13 amino acids. V lost 6 bases and J lost 7, with 19 bases in between. The germline V gene encodes CDR1 SQVTM and CDR2 ANQGSEA. The CDR3 protein is CSVGAGVREEQYF. CDR3 DNA sequence: TGCAGCGTAGGAGCCGGGGTAAGAGAGGAGCAGTACTTC.

A word on this clonotype: The junction differs from germline at one of its ends, possibly a read error. This chain uses TRBV28 with TRBJ1-2; no clear D. The CDR3 consists of 13 residues. Germline CDR1 and CDR2: MDHEN and SYDVKM. DNA for the CDR3: TGTGTCAGCAGTTTCGGGAGCCCCGATGGCTACACCTTC. Amino acid sequence: CVSSFGSPDGYTF.

The rearrangement uses TRBV5-1 and TRBJ1-5; D might be TRBD1 or TRBD2, each matching 5 bases. The J call may not be correct, given that the DNA end is closer to TRBJ2-3. The CDR3 contains 13 residues. Germline CDR1 SGHRS, CDR2 YFSETQ. DNA of the CDR3: TGCGCCAGCAGCACGGGACCCAATCAGCCCCAGTATTTT. It encodes CASSTGPNQPQYF.